One and the same sample provided the 29 T cell receptor beta chains below, sequenced in a study of blood T cell repertoires in COVID-19. Only in-frame clones appear in the TCRdb table, and some are missing; sequencing was by immunoSEQ multiplex PCR. Here the sample spans some 88,000 clones, 70% to 80% being singletons. Sequenced: peripheral blood. These receptors came from a human donor in a cohort sampled during active COVID-19.

This CDR3 reads CASKRYRQTYEQYF. For the CDR3, the DNA is TGTGCCAGCAAGAGGTACAGGCAGACCTACGAGCAGTACTTC. The chain couples TRBV27 to TRBJ2-7; possibly TRBD1 for D (5 bases). Germline V lookup: CDR1 MNHEY, CDR2 SMNVEV (reference sequence). The V and J ends lost 7 bases and 2 bases respectively, with 15 bases between them. The CDR3 totals 14 residues.

The chain carries TRBV29-1 and TRBJ2-5; TRBD1 matches 9 bases. The V segment lost 7 bases and the J segment 4 bases; nucleotides outside the gene matches: 10. Germline CDR1 is SQVTM and CDR2 is ANQGSEA. This CDR3 has 14 amino acids. As DNA, the CDR3 is TGCAGCGGTAAAATGACAGGGGGGGGAGAGACCCAGTACTTC. It is translated as CSGKMTGGGETQYF.

The chain recombines TRBV11-2 with TRBJ1-1, with 8 bases matching TRBD1. Trimming removed 10 bases from V and 5 bases from J; junction bases left unmatched: 12. This CDR3 has 14 amino acids. Germline V lookup: CDR1 SGHAT, CDR2 FQNNGV. The CDR3 DNA reads as TGTGCCATCCCTGGCCCAGGGGGCTTTACTGAAGCTTTCTTT. Translating it yields CAIPGPGGFTEAFF.

Points on this clone: The junction departs from germline at one end; a sequencing error may be responsible. CDR3 nucleotide sequence: TGTGCCAGCAGCTTAGCCCACCGAACCGGGACTAGCTACTCCTTC. Its protein is CASSLAHRTGTSYSF. The rearrangement uses TRBV13 and TRBJ2-7; 9 nucleotides align to TRBD2. The length of the CDR3 is 15 residues. Germline V lookup: CDR1 PRHDT, CDR2 FYEKMQ (reference sequence). Based on the CDR3 plus reference TRBV13 and TRBJ2-7, the full variable domain is AAGVIQSPRHLIKEKRETATLKCYPIPRHDTVYWYQQGPGQDPQFLISFYEKMQSDKGSIPDRFSAQQFSDYHSELNMSSLELGDSALYFCASSLAHRTGTSYSFGPGTRLTVT.

This rearrangement joins TRBV18 to TRBJ2-5; no clear D gene. CDR1 KGHSH and CDR2 LQKENI come from the germline V gene. V lost 1 base and J 0 bases, leaving 3 bases between the germline ends. CDR3 length equals 13 residues. The CDR3 region has the DNA TGTGCCAGCTCACCACACAACCAAGAGACCCAGTACTTC. This sequence encodes CASSPHNQETQYF. Drawing the rest from reference TRBV18 and TRBJ2-5, the complete variable domain is NAGVMQNPRHLVRRRGQEARLRCSPMKGHSHVYWYRQLPEEGLKFMVYLQKENIIDESGMPKERFSAEFPKEGPSILRIQQVVRGDSAAYFCASSPHNQETQYFGPGTRLLVL.

J is TRBJ2-1 and V is TRBV5-1, with D unresolved. The CDR3 has 13 amino acids. The germline gives CDR1 SGHRS, CDR2 YFSETQ. V dropped 0 bases and J dropped 9 bases, with 10 bases sitting between them. In DNA, the CDR3 is TGCGCCAGCAGCTTGGCCGAGCCCGGTGAGCAGTTCTTC. The encoded protein is CASSLAEPGEQFF.

The chain combines TRBV9 with TRBJ2-7; 15 bases fit TRBD2. V was clipped by 2 bases and J by 0 bases; unmatched bases: 6. The CDR3 totals 18 residues. CDR1 is SGDLS and CDR2 is YYNGEE in the germline V gene. The CDR3 region is CASSVGTSGRQSSYEQYF. The CDR3 DNA reads TGTGCCAGCAGCGTGGGGACTAGCGGGAGGCAGAGCTCCTACGAGCAGTACTTC. The full variable domain, rest sourced from reference TRBV9 and TRBJ2-7, is DSGVTQTPKHLITATGQRVTLRCSPRSGDLSVYWYQQSLDQGLQFLIQYYNGEERAKGNILERFSAQQFPDLHSELNLSSLELGDSALYFCASSVGTSGRQSSYEQYFGPGTRLTVT.

The V and J genes are TRBV10-3 and TRBJ2-5; 7 positions match TRBD2. V lost 3 bases and J lost 3; bases outside the gene matches: 1. Germline values: CDR1 ENHRY, CDR2 SYGVKD. The CDR3 runs 13 residues. The CDR3 DNA reads as TGTGCCATCAGTGAAGGACTAGAAGAGACCCAGTACTTC. This translates into CAISEGLEETQYF.

This chain connects TRBV7-2 to TRBJ2-2; 7 bases line up with TRBD2. Germline CDR1 and CDR2: SGHTA and FQGNSA. With 8 bases clipped from V and 3 bases from J, the junction kept 9 bases outside the gene matches. The CDR3 covers 15 residues. The DNA of the CDR3 is TGTGCCAGCTCCGGGCCGGGAGGAGACACCGGGGAGCTGTTTTTT. Translated: CASSGPGGDTGELFF.

This clone appeared once. CDR3 DNA: TGCAGTGCTAGTCCTAGCGGGACAAACATTCAGTACTTC. Translation: CSASPSGTNIQYF. This rearrangement joins TRBV20-1 to TRBJ2-4, with 9 bases lining up with TRBD2. CDR3 length equals 13 residues. V dropped 3 bases and J dropped 6; count of bases not matched to a gene: 3. Germline-derived CDR1 and CDR2 are DFQATT and SNEGSKA (reference sequence).

The rearrangement uses TRBV7-9 and TRBJ2-5; D remains unclear. The CDR3 totals 14 residues. V lost 5 bases and J 2 bases, leaving 12 bases between the germline ends. Germline V lookup: CDR1 SEHNR, CDR2 FQNEAQ (reference sequence). CDR3: CASSHRLTQETQYF. The CDR3 DNA reads as TGTGCCAGCAGCCACAGATTAACTCAAGAGACCCAGTACTTC.

The rearrangement links TRBV20-1 to TRBJ2-5; D unresolved. The length of the CDR3 is 12 residues. Deletions cut 3 bases from V and 5 bases from J, with 10 bases between. Germline V gene sequence: CDR1 DFQATT, CDR2 SNEGSKA (reference sequence). In nucleotides, the CDR3 is TGCAGTGCTAGTGTTCTTATGGAGACCCAGTACTTC. Its protein product is CSASVLMETQYF.

V usage is TRBV5-4 and J usage is TRBJ2-1; TRBD2 agrees at 9 bases. Looked up from germline, CDR1 is SGHNT and CDR2 is YYREEE (reference sequence). The CDR3 totals 16 residues. The V gene end was trimmed by 0 bases and the J gene end by 7 bases; junction bases not matched to a gene: 8. CDR3 sequence (DNA): TGTGCCAGCAGCTTGGCCCTAGCGGGAACGGGAAATGAGCAGTTCTTC. Protein product: CASSLALAGTGNEQFF.

The V call is TRBV28, the J call TRBJ2-2; no definite D call. Looked up from germline, CDR1 is MDHEN and CDR2 is SYDVKM. This CDR3 has 14 residues. Trimming took off 7 bases at V and 4 bases at J, with 13 bases between the two ends. The DNA for the CDR3 is TGTGCCAGCATTGGGTTGAGGTCCACCGGGGAGCTGTTTTTT. Protein: CASIGLRSTGELFF.

This rearrangement joins TRBV11-2 to TRBJ2-7; 11 positions match TRBD2. The CDR3 is 16 amino acids. The germline V gene has CDR1 SGHAT and CDR2 FQNNGV. After removal of 3 bases from V and 0 bases from J, the junction contained 4 bases not matched to a gene. CDR3 nucleotide sequence: TGTGCCAGCAGCTTGTCGGGACTAGCGGACTCCTACGAGCAGTACTTC. Protein: CASSLSGLADSYEQYF.

The chain recombines TRBV4-2 with TRBJ2-1; no reliable D call. This CDR3 region has 12 residues. V was shortened by 0 bases and J by 9 bases, with 6 bases between the two germline ends. Germline CDR1 and CDR2: LGHNA and YNFKEQ. The CDR3 DNA is TGTGCCAGCAGCCAAGAGTTCGGTGAGCAGTTCTTC. Translation gives CASSQEFGEQFF.

The CDR3 sequence is CAISREADTQYF. CDR3 bases: TGTGCCATCAGCAGGGAGGCAGATACGCAGTATTTT. V is TRBV10-3 and J is TRBJ2-3, with D maybe TRBD2 (6 bases). CDR3 length: 12 residues. V was pared by 6 bases and J by 4 bases, with 8 bases between. In germline, CDR1 is ENHRY, CDR2 SYGVKD.

This CDR3 reads CASSLVRNSYNEQFF. The CDR3 nucleotides read TGCGCCAGCAGCTTGGTGCGGAACTCCTACAATGAGCAGTTCTTC. The J gene is TRBJ2-1, the V gene TRBV5-1; D remains unclear. V lost 0 bases, J lost 0 bases, and 7 bases lay in between. The CDR3 sequence is 15 residues long. Germline V gene data show CDR1 as SGHRS and CDR2 as YFSETQ.

This clone was picked up a small number of times. The genes are TRBV5-4 and TRBJ2-2; 9 bases line up with TRBD2. The ends lost 2 bases at V and 7 bases at J; junction bases unmatched: 9. Per the germline V gene, CDR1 is SGHNT and CDR2 is YYREEE (reference sequence). The CDR3 is 16 amino acids. The DNA of the CDR3 is TGTGCCAGCAGCTTTCCGAGCGGGAGGAACGGCGGGGAGCTGTTTTTT. It codes for CASSFPSGRNGGELFF.

The chain combines TRBV7-9 with TRBJ1-2; D gene unclear. Trimming took off 5 bases at V and 3 bases at J, with 10 bases between the two ends. The CDR3 runs to 13 residues. Per germline, CDR1 SEHNR and CDR2 FQNEAQ (reference sequence). In DNA, the CDR3 is TGTGCCAGCAGCCCCCTAGGCGACTATGGCTACACCTTC. It specifies CASSPLGDYGYTF.

The chain couples TRBV2 to TRBJ2-7, with 10 bases that match TRBD2. In germline, CDR1 is SNHLY, CDR2 FYNNEI. Trimming at V came to 0 bases and at J to 12 bases, leaving 11 bases not matched to a gene. The length of the CDR3 is 15 residues. The CDR3 DNA follows: TGTGCCAGCAGTGAAGCGCTTCAAGCGGGAGGGCCCCCGTACTTC. It yields the protein CASSEALQAGGPPYF.

J is TRBJ2-3 and V is TRBV18; 9 bases match TRBD2. The V gene end was trimmed by 3 bases and the J gene end by 6 bases; junction bases not matched to a gene: 7. The germline gives CDR1 KGHSH, CDR2 LQKENI. There are 15 residues in the CDR3. In nucleotides, the CDR3 is TGTGCCAGCTCACCCCGACTAAGCGGGGGGGATACGCAGTATTTT. This translates into CASSPRLSGGDTQYF.

As to this clone: This sample also contains other DNA sequences that code for the same CDR3. This chain uses TRBV15 with TRBJ1-2; D uncertain. From germline, CDR1 is LNHNV and CDR2 YYDKDF (reference sequence). The germline V and J ends were trimmed by 0 bases and 0 bases, with 8 bases remaining between them. CDR3 size: 15 residues. CDR3 loop: CATSRDLGANYGYTF. In nucleotides, the CDR3 is TGTGCCACCAGCAGAGATCTCGGAGCTAACTATGGCTACACCTTC.

This clone was detected only once. This sequence joins TRBV7-9 and TRBJ2-5, with a weak D call TRBD1 (6 bases). The germline gives CDR1 SEHNR, CDR2 FQNEAQ (reference sequence). This CDR3 is built from 16 residues. V was clipped by 1 base and J by 1 base, with 13 bases between them. The chain's CDR3 is CASSLERGTLQETQYF. DNA for the CDR3: TGTGCCAGCAGCTTAGAGAGGGGGACCCTCCAAGAGACCCAGTACTTC.

The V and J genes are TRBV19 and TRBJ1-1, with unresolved D. The CDR3 is 13 residues long. V was cut by 6 bases and J by 1 base, with 9 bases left in between. Germline assignment: CDR1 LNHDA and CDR2 SQIVND (reference sequence). CDR3: CASRYSRNTEAFF. DNA for the CDR3: TGTGCCAGTAGGTATAGTCGGAACACTGAAGCTTTCTTT.

This clone has just a few counts. This chain connects TRBV28 to TRBJ2-5, with D possibly being TRBD1 (5 bases). V was shortened by 6 bases and J by 2 bases, with 10 bases between the two germline ends. The CDR3 is made up of 13 amino acids. CDR1 MDHEN and CDR2 SYDVKM come from the germline V gene. The CDR3 bases are TGTGCCAGCAGACTGCAGGGTCAAGAGACCCAGTACTTC. This gives the protein CASRLQGQETQYF. Full variable domain (outside the CDR3, taken from reference TRBV28 and TRBJ2-5): DVKVTQSSRYLVKRTGEKVFLECVQDMDHENMFWYRQDPGLGLRLIYFSYDVKMKEKGDIPEGYSVSREKKERFSLILESASTNQTSMYLCASRLQGQETQYFGPGTRLLVL.

The chain combines TRBV30 with TRBJ2-4; no firm D call. The CDR3 sequence is 13 residues long. V dropped 3 bases and J dropped 2 bases, with 8 bases sitting between them. Germline V lookup: CDR1 GTSNPN, CDR2 SVGIG (reference sequence). CDR3 region: CAWRGWPKNIQYF. The CDR3 coding sequence is TGTGCCTGGAGGGGCTGGCCCAAAAACATTCAGTACTTC.

This clone was seen a single time. CDR3 in amino acids: CASGRGTGGLLGYTF. CDR3 bases: TGTGCCAGCGGGCGGGGGACAGGGGGTTTGCTGGGCTACACCTTC. V usage is TRBV7-9 and J usage is TRBJ1-2; 11 bases align to TRBD1. J gave up 8 bases and V 8 bases, and 13 bases lay outside the gene matches. This CDR3 is built from 15 residues. Germline lookup yields CDR1 SEHNR and CDR2 FQNEAQ (reference sequence).

This chain connects TRBV30 to TRBJ2-2; perhaps TRBD2 as D (5 bases). The CDR3 extends over 14 amino acids. Germline V gene data show CDR1 as GTSNPN and CDR2 as SVGIG (reference sequence). The germline V and J ends were trimmed by 3 bases and 4 bases, with 12 bases remaining between them. This chain's CDR3 is CAWSRGSGTGELFF. The CDR3 DNA reads TGTGCCTGGAGCCGCGGGTCGGGCACCGGGGAGCTGTTTTTT. Full variable domain (outside the CDR3, taken from reference TRBV30 and TRBJ2-2): SQTIHQWPATLVQPVGSPLSLECTVEGTSNPNLYWYRQAAGRGLQLLFYSVGIGQISSEVPQNLSASRPQDRQFILSSKKLLLSDSGFYLCAWSRGSGTGELFFGEGSRLTVL.